The entry that follows covers one TCR beta chain sequence. Per germline, CDR1 KGHSH and CDR2 LQKENI. V lost 6 bases, J lost 8 bases, and 12 bases stayed unmatched. The CDR3 spans 15 residues. Produced via immunoSEQ multiplex PCR; TCRdb's table is partial and in-frame only. The sample yields about 160,000 clones, 87% seen once. The entry originates in a study of blood T cell repertoires in COVID-19. Sequencing input: peripheral blood. The chain carries TRBV18 and TRBJ1-4; 7 nucleotides line up with TRBD1. This TCR was sampled from a woman aged 60-70 years who had recovered from COVID-19. The CDR3 here is CASSSEGARAEKLFF. The CDR3, as DNA: TGTGCCAGCTCCTCGGAGGGGGCGCGAGCCGAAAAACTGTTTTTT.